This TCR beta chain was recovered during a study of blood T cell repertoires in COVID-19 (TCRdb year 2020). Regarding the complete study: Collaborator samples came from the United States, Italy and Spain and covered acute and convalescent phases of COVID-19. Nearly every sample came with metadata listing a de-identified subject ID, COVID-19 status, age in years and sex. The material from the prospective study consisted of cDNA or gDNA derived from T cells, B-cell-depleted T cells, or PBMCs. The samples were drawn from the first 160 participants of the ongoing ImmuneRACE study and from 1,254 subjects provided by 6 global collaborators. A freely available public database, intended as a resource for researchers studying the immune response to SARS-CoV-2, is where the repertoires were released. Subjects who had been exposed to COVID-19, were actively infected with it, or had recovered from it provided the deeply sampled blood TCRbeta repertoires that made up the dataset. Where HLA class I and class II types were available, the types were taken from metadata supplied by the sample provider, not from assay-based typing.

Collaborating institutions collected whole blood in K2EDTA tubes following their own protocols. For TCRbeta analysis, collaborators shipped samples in one of three forms: frozen whole blood, isolated PBMCs, or DNA extracted from either of those sample types. As regards this clone: No cognate antigen has been identified for it. No per-base quality is available; no much larger clone lies one base away.

The study at large found these results: The quantity of clinical and demographic metadata differed by source and by participant and was supplied without curation.

TCRbeta CDR3 regions were amplified from genomic DNA using the immunoSEQ Assay, a bias-controlled multiplex PCR. In the authors' own workflow: Nucleated cell counts per sample were estimated from amplification of reference gene primers within the assay. To quantify the absolute abundance of each unique TCRbeta CDR3 rearrangement, sequence reads were collapsed and filtered. For each sample, productive Simpson clonality was calculated by taking the square root of Simpson's diversity index across productive rearrangements. TCRdb limited this immuneACCESS table to in-frame rearrangements with V and J called. A share of clones is missing; checked studies link under half to unresolved V genes, and the rest is unexplained. Clone size and the V and J calls come from that table; the DNA yielded D and trimming. Within this sample are about 120,000 clones, with 75% to 90% of them counted one time only. Roughly 8% of the sample is held by the ten biggest clonotypes.

Spanning cysteine to phenylalanine, the CDR3 consists of 16 amino acids. Only the CDR3 portion is preserved as DNA: 48 bases, with reading frame beginning at the first base. From V the trimming removes 6 bases and from J it removes 5 bases, while the gene matches leave 9 bases of the junction unaccounted for. The germline V gene encodes CDR1 SGHKS and CDR2 YYEKEE (reference sequence). The sequence derives from a human donor in a cohort sampled during active COVID-19. The sequencing sample was made of peripheral blood. The rearrangement combines TRBV5-5 with TRBJ2-5; the central 14 bases match TRBD2. This receptor has the CDR3 CASNRGLAGEGETQYF. At the DNA level, the sequence is TGTGCCAGCAACCGGGGACTAGCGGGGGAGGGTGAGACCCAGTACTTC.